A selection of T cell receptor beta chains follows, all from one sample in a study of shared clonotypes between healthy human individuals. Clones were read by immunoSEQ multiplex PCR, and TCRdb kept only the in-frame ones, dropping some. The sample contains more than 1.2 million clones, 98% of which appear only once. Sample: naive CD4+ T cells sorted from blood. Every receptor here comes from a man younger than 45 in good health. Both conserved end residues are trimmed from each CDR3. The D gene is left open where the match is weak.

cdr3_length v_call d_call cdr3_aa
13 TRBV5-4 TRBD2 ASSLLAGGGETQY
14 TRBV7-2 TRBD2 ASSFFPSGSSYEQY
14 TRBV28 NA ASSLWGLSGANVLT
14 TRBV10-3 TRBD2 AISATSGRNTDTQY
12 TRBV9 TRBD2 ASSVLAGRGEQY
15 TRBV6-1 TRBD2 ASSDNPSSGTYNEQF
13 TRBV4-1 TRBD2 ASSQRELLTGELF
11 TRBV7-6 NA ASSLGNADTQY
14 TRBV6-5 NA ASSYSFNLRQESQH
15 TRBV5-4 TRBD1 ASSLGRQGFLTGELF
14 TRBV5-1 NA ASSLGIARSYNEQF
14 TRBV30 NA AWSVSLRRDYNEQF
13 TRBV27 TRBD1 ASSSRTGGGLEAF
14 TRBV4-2 NA ASSQRLRDTHYGYT
16 TRBV5-1 TRBD2 ASSLPGTSGARTGELF
13 TRBV7-6 NA ASSSRRSSYNEQF
11 TRBV7-9 TRBD1 ASRQGGLGEAF
11 TRBV5-1 TRBD1 ASSLGGQGLSL
10 TRBV29-1 TRBD1 SVVTGGQPQH
10 TRBV29-1 TRBD2 SVGEGSETQY
13 TRBV6-1 NA ASSGGLGGNQPQH
10 TRBV5-6 NA ASSSLWNEQF
12 TRBV18 TRBD1 ASSIGTGDEKLF
12 TRBV6-6 NA ASSYSGVSYEQY
12 TRBV5-5 NA ASSPHILGNEQF
12 TRBV18 NA ASSPGGGPYEQY
11 TRBV5-1 NA ASSWGWGNEQF
14 TRBV5-4 NA ASSPGGNTQQETQY
16 TRBV27 TRBD2 ASSPDGSGRLSSYEQY
11 TRBV10-3 NA AIRKEVENEQF
13 TRBV9 NA ASSVTPRVPGELF
11 TRBV5-3 NA ARSRQVTYEQY
16 TRBV7-8 TRBD1 ASSLAPRGTGARETQY
10 TRBV27 TRBD2 GTSGKGNEQF
14 TRBV7-2 NA ASSLTGTSMNTEAF
10 TRBV29-1 TRBD2 SVVAGPDTQY
12 TRBV28 NA ASTSSAVDYGYT
16 TRBV28 NA ASSHQGGGDSGANVLT
12 TRBV9 NA ASSVEQILNEQF
14 TRBV18 NA ASSPPVAFSNTEAF
11 TRBV7-9 NA ASSFSGAGEQY
16 TRBV7-3 TRBD2 ASSLRGLAGGPDNEQF
12 TRBV6-6 NA ATIGQNSTGELF
10 TRBV30 NA AWSGPGYEQY
13 TRBV7-6 NA ASSLSTNPLQLPI
14 TRBV6-5 TRBD1 ASSYSPGQGAGTQY
16 TRBV18 TRBD2 ASSPISGTSGRADTQY
15 TRBV18 TRBD1 ASSPRDSPSGANVLT
15 TRBV5-6 TRBD2 ASSSPRLAGGPGEQF
14 TRBV7-8 TRBD1 ASSLGSGGLGTEAF
13 TRBV9 TRBD1 ASSAPEGAGYGYT
12 TRBV18 NA ASSRSGPRYEQY
15 TRBV18 TRBD2 ASSSRLAGGSTDTQY
13 TRBV5-1 TRBD2 ASSSRDYHYNEQF